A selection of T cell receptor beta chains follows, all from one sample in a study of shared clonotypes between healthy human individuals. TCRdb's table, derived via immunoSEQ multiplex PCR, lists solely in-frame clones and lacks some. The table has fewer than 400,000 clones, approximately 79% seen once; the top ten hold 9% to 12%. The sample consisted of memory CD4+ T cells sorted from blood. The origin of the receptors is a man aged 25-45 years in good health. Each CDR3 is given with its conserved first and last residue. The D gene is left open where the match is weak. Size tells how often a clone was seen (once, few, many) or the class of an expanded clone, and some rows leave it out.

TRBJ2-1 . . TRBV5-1 CASSLLASYNEQFF TGCGCCAGCAGCTTGCTAGCGTCCTACAATGAGCAGTTCTTC
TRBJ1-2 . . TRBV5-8 CASSPSGEGLYYGYTF TGTGCCAGCAGCCCCTCCGGTGAAGGGCTTTACTATGGCTACACCTTC
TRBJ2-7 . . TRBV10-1 CASSDLTSIEQYF TGCGCCAGCAGTGACCTGACTAGTATCGAGCAGTACTTC
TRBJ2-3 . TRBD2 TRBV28 CASSRLGLGVTDTQYF TGTGCCAGCAGTAGATTGGGACTAGGAGTCACAGATACGCAGTATTTT
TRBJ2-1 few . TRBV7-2 CASSSPALGGSYNEQFF TGTGCCAGCAGCTCCCCAGCCTTAGGAGGCTCCTACAATGAGCAGTTCTTC
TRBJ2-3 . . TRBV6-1 CASRRGGSTDTQYF TGTGCCAGCAGGAGAGGGGGTAGCACAGATACGCAGTATTTT
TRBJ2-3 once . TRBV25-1 CASSGRTSTDTQYF TGTGCCAGCAGTGGGCGGACTAGCACAGATACGCAGTATTTT
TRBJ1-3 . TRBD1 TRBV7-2 CASSWDSSSGNTIYF TGTGCCAGCAGCTGGGACAGCAGCTCTGGAAACACCATATATTTT
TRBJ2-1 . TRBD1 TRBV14 CASSHLEGAKGEQFF TGTGCCAGCAGCCATCTAGAGGGGGCGAAAGGTGAGCAGTTCTTC
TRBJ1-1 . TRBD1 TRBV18 CASSVGQGVSDTEAFF TGTGCCAGCTCGGTAGGACAGGGGGTATCTGACACTGAAGCTTTCTTT
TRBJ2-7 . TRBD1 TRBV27 CASTPIGTGYLGEYF TGTGCCAGCACCCCTATAGGGACAGGGTATTTGGGAGAGTACTTC
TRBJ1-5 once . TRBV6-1 CASSEAFGVGRQPQHF TGTGCCAGCAGTGAAGCGTTCGGGGTGGGGAGGCAGCCCCAGCATTTT
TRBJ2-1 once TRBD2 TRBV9 CASSVGLGLAGNNEQFF TGTGCCAGCAGCGTAGGTCTAGGGCTAGCGGGTAACAATGAGCAGTTCTTC
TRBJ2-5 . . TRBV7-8 CASSLLRLVQETQYF TGTGCCAGCAGCTTGTTACGACTGGTACAAGAGACCCAGTACTTC
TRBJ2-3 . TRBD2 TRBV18 CASSPTGLAGARTQYF TGTGCCAGCTCACCGACGGGACTAGCGGGAGCCCGTACGCAGTATTTT
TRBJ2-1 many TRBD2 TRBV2 CASSLGLAGESEQFF TGTGCCAGCAGTTTGGGACTAGCGGGAGAGAGTGAGCAGTTCTTC
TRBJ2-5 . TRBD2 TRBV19 CASSLGGLAGGETQYF TGTGCCAGTAGCCTGGGGGGACTAGCGGGCGGAGAGACCCAGTACTTC
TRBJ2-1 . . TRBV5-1 CASSLSWGFSYNEQFF TGCGCCAGCAGCTTGTCATGGGGCTTTTCCTACAATGAGCAGTTCTTC
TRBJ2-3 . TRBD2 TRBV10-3 CAIGLAGGKDTQYF TGTGCCATCGGGCTAGCGGGAGGTAAAGATACGCAGTATTTT
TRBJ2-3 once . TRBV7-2 CASSPGRTDTQYF TGTGCCAGCAGCCCCGGTAGGACAGATACGCAGTATTTT
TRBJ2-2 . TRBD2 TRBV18 CASSEQLAGVKTGELFF TGTGCCAGCTCAGAACAACTAGCGGGAGTTAAGACCGGGGAGCTGTTTTTT
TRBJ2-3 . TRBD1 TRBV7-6 CASSTGTGGFTDTQYF TGTGCCAGCAGTACCGGGACAGGGGGCTTTACAGATACGCAGTATTTT
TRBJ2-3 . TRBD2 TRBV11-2 CASSRRWGAGGTRTDTQYF TGTGCCAGCAGCCGCCGTTGGGGAGCGGGAGGGACCCGCACAGATACGCAGTATTTT
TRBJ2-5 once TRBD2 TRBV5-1 CASSPFLAAETQYF TGCGCCAGCAGCCCCTTCCTAGCGGCGGAGACCCAGTACTTC
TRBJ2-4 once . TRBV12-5 CASGLVRVPVGQRKNIQYF TGTGCTAGTGGTTTGGTACGTGTCCCAGTTGGACAGAGAAAAAACATTCAGTACTTC
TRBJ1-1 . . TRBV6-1 CASRPVQISDTEAFF TGTGCCAGCAGACCAGTGCAGATTTCGGACACTGAAGCTTTCTTT
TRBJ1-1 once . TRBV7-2 CASSLNRDVGAFF TGTGCCAGCAGCTTAAACAGGGATGTTGGGGCTTTCTTT